This paragraph covers one T cell receptor beta chain sequence. The sample is drawn from a study of cytomegalovirus exposure and HLA in healthy donors. PCR employed 60 Vbeta and 13 Jbeta primers. TCRdb's copy holds only in-frame clones and misses some; the assay was immunoSEQ multiplex PCR. The repertoire holds 130,000 or so clones, with around 75% as singletons. The sequenced sample was PBMCs. This TCR came from a man between 40 and 49 years old in good health and CMV-seronegative.

CDR3 loop: CASSPTREGTEAFF. In DNA form, the CDR3 reads TGTGCCAGCTCACCGACCAGGGAGGGAACTGAAGCTTTCTTT. This chain connects TRBV18 to TRBJ1-1, with a possible D match to TRBD1 (5 bases). Germline V gene data show CDR1 as KGHSH and CDR2 as LQKENI. The CDR3 sequence is 14 residues long. Between the trimmed V and J ends, which lost 3 bases and 5 bases, there was a span of 13 bases.